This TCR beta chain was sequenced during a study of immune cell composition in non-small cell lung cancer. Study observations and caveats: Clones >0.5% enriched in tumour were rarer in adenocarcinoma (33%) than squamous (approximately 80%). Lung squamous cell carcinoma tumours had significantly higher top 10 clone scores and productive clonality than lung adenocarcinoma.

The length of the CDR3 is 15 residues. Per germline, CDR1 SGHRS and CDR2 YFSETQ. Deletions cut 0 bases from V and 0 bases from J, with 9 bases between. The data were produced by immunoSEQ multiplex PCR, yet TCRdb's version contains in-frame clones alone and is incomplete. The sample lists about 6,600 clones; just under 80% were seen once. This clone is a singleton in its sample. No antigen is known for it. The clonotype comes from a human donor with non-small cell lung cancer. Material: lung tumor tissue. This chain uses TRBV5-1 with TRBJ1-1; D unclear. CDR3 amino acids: CASSLGGTMNTEAFF. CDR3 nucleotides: TGCGCCAGCAGCTTGGGCGGCACAATGAACACTGAAGCTTTCTTT.